This is a list of T cell receptor beta chains from one sample in a study of cytomegalovirus exposure and HLA in healthy donors. Sequencing used immunoSEQ multiplex PCR; TCRdb keeps in-frame clones, though not all of them. The sample lists 200,000 or so clones; more than 60% were seen once. Sequencing was performed on PBMCs. Receptor source: a girl aged 2-10 years in good health and CMV-seronegative. CDR3s include the opening cysteine and the closing phenylalanine or tryptophan. D genes are given only for firm matches. Size values are once, few and many counts, or a class for expanded clones, and some rows have none.

>.|.|TRBJ2-7|TRBV6-5
TGTGCCAGCAGCTGGACTCCCGTGGGGGAGCAGTACTTC
CASSWTPVGEQYF
>few|TRBD1|TRBJ2-6|TRBV7-2
TGTGCCAGCAGCTTAGTAGCAAGGACAGGGGGGGCTGGGGCCAACGTCCTGACTTTC
CASSLVARTGGAGANVLTF
>.|.|TRBJ1-5|TRBV11-2
TGTGCCAGCAGCTTAGGGCGCAATCAGCCCCAGCATTTT
CASSLGRNQPQHF
>.|.|TRBJ1-5|TRBV7-2
TGTGCCAGCAGCCCACAGTTAGGGGTAAATCAGCCCCAGCATTTT
CASSPQLGVNQPQHF
>.|.|TRBJ1-2|TRBV18
TGTGCCAGCTCACGACCGGAGAGTGGCTATGGCTACACCTTC
CASSRPESGYGYTF
>.|.|TRBJ1-2|TRBV12-5
TGTGCTAGTGGACGATCGGATGGCTACACCTTC
CASGRSDGYTF
>.|.|TRBJ1-6|TRBV6-5
TGTGCCAGCAGCCGTTGGACACCTTATAATTCACCCCTCCACTTT
CASSRWTPYNSPLHF
>once|TRBD2|TRBJ2-3|TRBV5-4
TGTGCCAGCAGCTTCGAGGGACTGACTAGCAGCACAGATACGCAGTATTTT
CASSFEGLTSSTDTQYF
>.|TRBD1|TRBJ2-3|TRBV10-2
TGCGCCAGCAGTGAGGGGACAGGGGTTGGGAACACAGATACGCAGTATTTT
CASSEGTGVGNTDTQYF
>once|TRBD1|TRBJ1-2|TRBV14
TGTGCCAGCAGCTACATTACAACCGGGACAGGGAACTATGGCTACACCTTC
CASSYITTGTGNYGYTF
>.|TRBD1|TRBJ1-1|TRBV19
TGTGCCAGTAAATTAACAGGGGGGAACACTGAAGCTTTCTTT
CASKLTGGNTEAFF
>.|.|TRBJ1-2|TRBV18
TGTGCCAGCTCACCCCTGGCAGGGTTGGCTTCCTATGGCTACACCTTC
CASSPLAGLASYGYTF
>.|TRBD2|TRBJ2-1|TRBV19
TGTGCCAGTAGTATTCGGCTAGCGGGAGGGCCGTACTACAATGAGCAGTTCTTC
CASSIRLAGGPYYNEQFF
>.|.|TRBJ1-2|TRBV19
TGTGCCAGTAGCCCTAAATTATATGGCTACACCTTC
CASSPKLYGYTF
>.|TRBD2|TRBJ2-3|TRBV29-1
TGCAGCGTTGAGGGTAGCGGGTTTGATACGCAGTATTTT
CSVEGSGFDTQYF
>.|.|TRBJ2-5|TRBV2
TGTGCCAGCAGTGTTTTTTTAGCGGAAGAGACCCAGTACTTC
CASSVFLAEETQYF
>.|.|TRBJ2-7|TRBV25-1
TGTGCCAGCAGTGAATATCTGACAGGCACCTCCTACGAGCAGTACTTC
CASSEYLTGTSYEQYF
>once|.|TRBJ1-1|TRBV5-1
TGCGCCAGCAGCTTCTTAGGACACAGCCTTAGCACTGAAGCTTTCTTT
CASSFLGHSLSTEAFF
>.|.|TRBJ2-7|TRBV9
TGTGCCAGCAGCGTAGCTGGGGCAGGGGTCTACGAGCAGTACTTC
CASSVAGAGVYEQYF
>.|.|TRBJ2-1|TRBV11-2
TGTGCCAGCAGCCCCCTGGAGGGGGCAAGCTCCTACAATGAGCAGTTCTTC
CASSPLEGASSYNEQFF
>once|.|TRBJ1-1|TRBV9
TGTGCCAGCAGCCGGACACCGAACACTGAAGCTTTCTTT
CASSRTPNTEAFF
>once|TRBD1|TRBJ2-7|TRBV5-4
TGTGCCAGCAGCCCCCGGGACAGGGGATCCGAGCAGTACTTC
CASSPRDRGSEQYF
>few|TRBD1|TRBJ2-7|TRBV6-5
TGTGCCAGCAGTTACGGGACAGGGGGCTCCTACGAGCAGTACTTC
CASSYGTGGSYEQYF
>.|.|TRBJ1-3|TRBV6-6
TGTGCCAGCAGTATAACGGACAGCTTCTCTGGAAACACCATATATTTT
CASSITDSFSGNTIYF
>.|.|TRBJ1-1|TRBV7-9
TGTGCCAGCAGCCTAGGGAAGACAACTTTCTTT
CASSLGKTTFF
>.|TRBD1|TRBJ2-6|TRBV27
TGCGCCAGCAGTTCTCCCGATACCGACAGGGGGTATTCAGGGGCCAACGTCCTGACTTTC
CASSSPDTDRGYSGANVLTF
>.|.|TRBJ2-3|TRBV7-3
TGTGCCAGCAAGCCATCCACTAACACAGATACGCAGTATTTT
CASKPSTNTDTQYF
>once|.|TRBJ1-2|TRBV28
TGTGCCAGCAGTTTAGCTTGGGAGAACTATGGCTACACCTTC
CASSLAWENYGYTF
>.|TRBD2|TRBJ2-5|TRBV6-6
TGTGCCAGCAGTTATGTAGCGGGAGTTCGGGAGACCCAGTACTTC
CASSYVAGVRETQYF
>.|TRBD1|TRBJ2-3|TRBV28
TGTGCCAGCAGGCATATGGGGACAGGGGGTTCAGATACGCAGTATTTT
CASRHMGTGGSDTQYF
>.|.|TRBJ1-2|TRBV30
TGTGCCTGGAGTAGGGCAGGGGTCGGCTACACCTTC
CAWSRAGVGYTF
>.|TRBD1|TRBJ1-6|TRBV30
TGTGCCTGGAGTGAGGGGACAGGGGGCCAACCCCTCCACTTT
CAWSEGTGGQPLHF
>.|.|TRBJ1-2|TRBV18
TGTGCCAGCTCGCCTCCTGGAGGACACTATGGCTACACCTTC
CASSPPGGHYGYTF
>.|.|TRBJ2-2|TRBV1
TGCACCAGCAGCCACGGACTAGCGGGAGAGGGGAACACCGGGGAGCTGTTTTTT
CTSSHGLAGEGNTGELFF
>.|.|TRBJ2-1|TRBV19
TGTGCCAGTAGTGTTAGCGGAAGCTCCTACAATGAGCAGTTCTTC
CASSVSGSSYNEQFF
>.|.|TRBJ2-1|TRBV28
TGTGCCAGCAGTTACCAGGGTAACAATGAGCAGTTCTTC
CASSYQGNNEQFF
>.|.|TRBJ1-2|TRBV27
TGTGCCAGCAGCCCTCACCAGGGACTGGGGGGTAACTATGGCTACACCTTC
CASSPHQGLGGNYGYTF